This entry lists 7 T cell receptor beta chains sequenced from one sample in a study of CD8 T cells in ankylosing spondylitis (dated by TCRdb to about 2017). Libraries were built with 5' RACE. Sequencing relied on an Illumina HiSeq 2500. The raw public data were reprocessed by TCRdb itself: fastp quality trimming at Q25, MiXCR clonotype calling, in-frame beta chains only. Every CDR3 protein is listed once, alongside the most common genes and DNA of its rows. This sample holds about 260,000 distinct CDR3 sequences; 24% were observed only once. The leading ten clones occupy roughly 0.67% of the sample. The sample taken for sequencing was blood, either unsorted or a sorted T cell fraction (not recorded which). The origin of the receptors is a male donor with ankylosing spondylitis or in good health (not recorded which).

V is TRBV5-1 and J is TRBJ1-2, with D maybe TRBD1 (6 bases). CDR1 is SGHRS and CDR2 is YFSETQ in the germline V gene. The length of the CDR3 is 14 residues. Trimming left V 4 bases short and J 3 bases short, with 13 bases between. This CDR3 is CASSTGTRYYGYTF. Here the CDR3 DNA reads TGCGCCAGCAGCACCGGGACAAGATACTATGGCTACACCTTC.

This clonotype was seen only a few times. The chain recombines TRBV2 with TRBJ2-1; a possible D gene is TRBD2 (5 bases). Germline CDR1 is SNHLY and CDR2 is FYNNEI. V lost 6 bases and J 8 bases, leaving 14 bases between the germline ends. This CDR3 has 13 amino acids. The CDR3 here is CASSRAEGDEQFF. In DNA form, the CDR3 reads TGTGCCAGCAGCCGGGCCGAGGGAGATGAGCAGTTCTTC.

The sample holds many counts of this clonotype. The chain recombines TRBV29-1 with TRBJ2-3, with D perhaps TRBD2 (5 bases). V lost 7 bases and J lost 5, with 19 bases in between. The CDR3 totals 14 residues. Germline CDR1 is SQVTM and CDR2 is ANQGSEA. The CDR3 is CSAVGVGVGDTQYF. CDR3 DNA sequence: TGCAGCGCCGTGGGAGTGGGAGTAGGAGATACGCAGTATTTT.

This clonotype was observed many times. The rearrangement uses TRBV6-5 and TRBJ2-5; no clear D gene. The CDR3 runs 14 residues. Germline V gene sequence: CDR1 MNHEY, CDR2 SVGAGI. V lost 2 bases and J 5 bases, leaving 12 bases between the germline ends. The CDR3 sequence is CASSYRRSRETQYF. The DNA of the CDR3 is TGTGCCAGCAGTTACCGCAGGTCTCGGGAGACCCAGTACTTC.

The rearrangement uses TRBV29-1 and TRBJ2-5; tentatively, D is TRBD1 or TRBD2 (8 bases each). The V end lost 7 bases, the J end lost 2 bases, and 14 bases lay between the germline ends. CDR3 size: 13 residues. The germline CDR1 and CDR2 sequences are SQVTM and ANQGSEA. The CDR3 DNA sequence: TGCAGCGCGGGGGGGACAGGACAAGAGACCCAGTACTTC. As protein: CSAGGTGQETQYF.

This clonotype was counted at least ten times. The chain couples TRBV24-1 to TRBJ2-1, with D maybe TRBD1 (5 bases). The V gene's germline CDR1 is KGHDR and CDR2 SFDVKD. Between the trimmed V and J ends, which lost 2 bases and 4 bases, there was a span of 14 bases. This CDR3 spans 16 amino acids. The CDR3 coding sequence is TGTGCCACCAGTGATTCGACCCCAGGGCGATACAATGAGCAGTTCTTC. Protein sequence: CATSDSTPGRYNEQFF.

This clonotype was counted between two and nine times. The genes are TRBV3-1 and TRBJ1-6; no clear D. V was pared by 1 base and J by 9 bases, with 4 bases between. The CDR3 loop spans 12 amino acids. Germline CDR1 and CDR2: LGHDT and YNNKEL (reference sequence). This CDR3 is CASSQAASPLHF. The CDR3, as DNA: TGTGCCAGCAGCCAAGCGGCTTCACCCCTCCACTTT.